Detailed here is one TCR beta chain. Its antigen is unknown. No base-level quality is on record; no much larger clone is a single base apart. The immunoSEQ Assay, a bias-controlled multiplex PCR, was used to amplify TCRbeta CDR3 regions from genomic DNA. The study's processing was this. The number of nucleated cells in each sample was estimated by amplification of reference gene primers within the assay. To quantify the absolute abundance of each unique TCRbeta CDR3 rearrangement, sequence reads were collapsed and filtered. For each sample, productive Simpson clonality was calculated as the square root of Simpson's diversity index over productive rearrangements. Here the immuneACCESS table is served through TCRdb, limited to in-frame sequences with V and J called. Missing clones are a known gap in these copies; in checked studies unresolved V genes cover under half, and the rest lacks a known reason. The V and J calls and the clone size are those of that table, but D and trimming were determined from the DNA. Present in this sample are approximately 330,000 clones, approximately 88% of which were seen just once. 9.5% to 10% of the sample is in the top ten clones.

These data belong to a study of blood T cell repertoires in COVID-19 (dated by TCRdb to the early 2020s). About the full investigation: The collaborator samples originated in the United States, Italy and Spain and spanned the acute and convalescent phases of COVID-19. The prospective study material was composed of cDNA or gDNA derived from T cells, B-cell-depleted T cells, or PBMCs. Subjects who had been exposed to COVID-19, were actively infected with it, or had recovered from it provided the deeply sampled blood TCRbeta repertoires that made up the dataset. The repertoires were released in a freely available public database intended as a resource for research on the immune response to SARS-CoV-2. The samples were drawn from two sources: the first 160 participants of the ongoing ImmuneRACE study, and 1,000 to 1,500 subjects contributed by 6 global collaborators. A de-identified subject ID, COVID-19 status, age in years and sex were almost always included in the sample metadata. HLA class I and class II types, where available, came from metadata supplied by the sample provider rather than from assay-based typing.

One collaborating source in Seattle enrolled patients while the patients were actively infected and followed the patients over time throughout the course of disease. Whole blood was collected in K2EDTA tubes by collaborating institutions according to the institutions' own protocols. For TCRbeta analysis, collaborators shipped samples as frozen whole blood, isolated PBMCs, or DNA extracted from either of those sample types. The CDR3, from cysteine to phenylalanine, totals 12 residues. Solely the CDR3 DNA is kept, with 36 bases framed from the first base. V loses 5 bases, J loses 6 bases, and the germline ends lie 11 bases apart. Overall results and qualifications from the work: Clinical and demographic metadata were provided uncurated, with the amount varying by source and participant.

The receptor was isolated from a man aged 25-40 years with COVID-19, enrolled during active disease. The chain is made from TRBV12-3 or TRBV12-4 and TRBJ2-7; TRBD1 is a weak D gene call, 5 bases matching. The material sequenced was peripheral blood. The DNA sequence reads TGTGCCAGCAGTGTAGACAGTGTCGAGCAGTACTTC. Its amino acids are CASSVDSVEQYF.